This T cell receptor beta chain was identified in a study of CD8+ T cells in alopecia areata. Study results and limitations: With patients, TCR sharing proved less clear than in mice, a difference possibly related to HLA.

This clone showed up just a few times. Its cognate antigen is unknown. Extracted RNA was reverse transcribed, and the resulting cDNA served as sequencing template. Profiling relied on immunoSEQ multiplex PCR, and the TCRdb table lists in-frame clones only, not all of them. The sample consists of 90,000 to 130,000 clones, about 60% of them appearing once. This CDR3 region has 13 residues. Trimming took off 1 base at V and 4 bases at J, with 7 bases between the two ends. Per germline, CDR1 PRHDT and CDR2 FYEKMQ (reference sequence). This TCR was sampled from a human donor with alopecia areata. Sequenced input: NKG2D-low CD8+ T cells sorted from blood. The chain has TRBV13 and TRBJ1-1, with no clear D. The CDR3 loop is CASSLAFSTEAFF. As DNA, the CDR3 is TGTGCCAGCAGCTTAGCATTCTCCACTGAAGCTTTCTTT. Combining the CDR3 with reference TRBV13 and TRBJ1-1 gives the whole variable domain AAGVIQSPRHLIKEKRETATLKCYPIPRHDTVYWYQQGPGQDPQFLISFYEKMQSDKGSIPDRFSAQQFSDYHSELNMSSLELGDSALYFCASSLAFSTEAFFGQGTRLTVV.